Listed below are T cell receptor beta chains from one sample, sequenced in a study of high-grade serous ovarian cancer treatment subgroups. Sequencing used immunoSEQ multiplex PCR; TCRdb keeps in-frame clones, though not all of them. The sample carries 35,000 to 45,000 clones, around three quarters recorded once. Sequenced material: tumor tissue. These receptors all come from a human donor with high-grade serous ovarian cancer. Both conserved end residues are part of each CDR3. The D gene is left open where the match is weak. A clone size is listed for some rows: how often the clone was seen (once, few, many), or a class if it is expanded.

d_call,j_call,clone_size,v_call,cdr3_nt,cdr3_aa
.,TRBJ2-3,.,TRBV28,TGTGCCAGCAGTCACTTCGAGGGGTTGGCAGATACGCAGTATTTT,CASSHFEGLADTQYF
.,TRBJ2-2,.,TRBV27,TGTGCCAGCAGTTTATCCCCATGGAACACCGGGGAGCTGTTTTTT,CASSLSPWNTGELFF
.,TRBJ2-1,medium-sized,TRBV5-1,TGCGCCAGCAGCTTGGCGCTCGGACTCCACAATGAGCAGTTCTTC,CASSLALGLHNEQFF
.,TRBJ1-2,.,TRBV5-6,TGTGCCAGCAGCTTCCCGGGGAACTATGGCTACACCTTC,CASSFPGNYGYTF
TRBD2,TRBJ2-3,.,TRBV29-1,TGCAGCGCCTCGGGGGGGCCCGGCGATACGCAGTATTTT,CSASGGPGDTQYF
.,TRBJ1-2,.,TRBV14,TGTGCCAGCAGCCAACGCAAACAAATAGACTCAGACTATGGCTACACCTTC,CASSQRKQIDSDYGYTF
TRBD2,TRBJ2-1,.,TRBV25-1,TGTGCCAGCAGCACTAGCGGGAGTGCAAATGAGCAGTTCTTC,CASSTSGSANEQFF
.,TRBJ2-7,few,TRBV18,TGTGCCAGCTCACCCGGGACCATTTACGAGCAGTACTTC,CASSPGTIYEQYF
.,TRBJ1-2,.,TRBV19,TGTGCCAGTAGTCCCCTGGACTATGGCTACACCTTC,CASSPLDYGYTF
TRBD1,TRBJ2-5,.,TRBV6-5,TGTGCCAGCAGTAAATGGACAGGGGGAGAGACCCAGTACTTC,CASSKWTGGETQYF
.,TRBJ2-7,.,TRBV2,TGTGCCAGCAGTGATACAGGTGCCTACGAGCAGTACTTC,CASSDTGAYEQYF
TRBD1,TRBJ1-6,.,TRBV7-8,TGTGCCAGCAGCTTAACAGGGGACTCACCCCTCCACTTT,CASSLTGDSPLHF
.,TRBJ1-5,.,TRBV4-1,TGCGCCAGCAGCCAAGAGTGGCAGGGCGCATCTCAGCCCCAGCATTTT,CASSQEWQGASQPQHF
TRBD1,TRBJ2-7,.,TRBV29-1,TGCAGCGTAGGGACAGGATACTACGAGCAGTACTTC,CSVGTGYYEQYF
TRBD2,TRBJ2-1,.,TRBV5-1,TGCGCCAGCAGCTTGGTGCGGCGGGAGAGGAGCTCCTACAATGAGCAGTTCTTC,CASSLVRRERSSYNEQFF
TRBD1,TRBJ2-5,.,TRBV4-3,TGCGCCAGCAGCCGCAGGCCGGGACAGACCCATGAGCAGTACTTC,CASSRRPGQTHEQYF
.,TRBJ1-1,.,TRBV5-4,TGTGCCAGCAGCTTGTCCAGGGGCGCTGAAGCTTTCTTT,CASSLSRGAEAFF
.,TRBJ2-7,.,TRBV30,TGTGCCTGGAGTGGGGGACTGACAAGCTCCTACGAGCAGTACTTC,CAWSGGLTSSYEQYF
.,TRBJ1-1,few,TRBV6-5,TGTGCCAGCAGTTACGCGACCCGCCCGAGTAACACTGAAGCTTTCTTT,CASSYATRPSNTEAFF
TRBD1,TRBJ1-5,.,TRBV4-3,TGCGCCAGCAGCCCAGGGACAGCCTCCACGGGCTCGAATAGCAATCAGCCCCAGCATTTT,CASSPGTASTGSNSNQPQHF
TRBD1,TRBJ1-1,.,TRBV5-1,TGCGCCAGCAGCTTGGGCCGGGACAGGGGGTTAGGAGCTTTCTTT,CASSLGRDRGLGAFF
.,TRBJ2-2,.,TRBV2,TGTGCCAGCACTAAGATACACACCGGGGAGCTGTTTTTT,CASTKIHTGELFF
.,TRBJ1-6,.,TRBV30,TGTGCCTGGAGTGTTCCCGGCTCCTATAATTCACCCCTCCACTTT,CAWSVPGSYNSPLHF
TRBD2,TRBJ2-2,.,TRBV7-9,TGTGCCAGCAGATGGGGGGGAGCCGGGGAGCTGTTTTTT,CASRWGGAGELFF
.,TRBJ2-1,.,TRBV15,TGTGCCACCAGCAGGGCTACAGGAGAGCAGTTCTTC,CATSRATGEQFF
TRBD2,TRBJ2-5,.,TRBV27,TGTGCCAGCAGTTTATTGGGACTAGCGGGAGGGGCCCAGTACTTC,CASSLLGLAGGAQYF
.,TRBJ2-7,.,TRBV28,TGTGCCAGCAGTTTAACCTGGGGGCCCTACGAGCAGTACTTC,CASSLTWGPYEQYF
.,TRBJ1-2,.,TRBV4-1,TGCGCCAGCAGCCAAGATCTTGGGACGGGAGGGCCCTTTGGCTACACCTTC,CASSQDLGTGGPFGYTF
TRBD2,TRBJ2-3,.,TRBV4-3,TGCGCCAGCAGCCCGGGGGAGGGGCAGACGAAAGATACGCAGTATTTT,CASSPGEGQTKDTQYF
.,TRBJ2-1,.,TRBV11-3,TGTGCCAGCAGCTTAACGACAGCGTACTACAATGAGCAGTTCTTC,CASSLTTAYYNEQFF
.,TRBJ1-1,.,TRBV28,TGTGCCAGCAGTCCGTTCGGACGGAACTTTGAAGCTTTCTTT,CASSPFGRNFEAFF
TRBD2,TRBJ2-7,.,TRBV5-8,TGTGCCAGCAGCTTGTACCTAGCGGGCAATGGGGAGCAGTACTTC,CASSLYLAGNGEQYF
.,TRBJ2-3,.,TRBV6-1,TGTGCCAGCACAGTTGGACTGACAGATACGCAGTATTTT,CASTVGLTDTQYF
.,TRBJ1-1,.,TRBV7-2,TGTGCCAGCAGCTTAGTCTTTGGGGCCGCTGAAGCTTTCTTT,CASSLVFGAAEAFF
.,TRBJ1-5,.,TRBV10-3,TGTGCCATCAGTGCCCAGGGAGACAATCAGCCCCAGCATTTT,CAISAQGDNQPQHF
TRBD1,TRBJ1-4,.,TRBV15,TGTGCCACCAGCAGAGTGGGAAACAGGGGCCGGGCTCACCTACCATACGAAAAACTGTTTTTT,CATSRVGNRGRAHLPYEKLFF
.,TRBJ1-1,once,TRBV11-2,TGTGCCAGCAGCTACAAACCAGGGACTCTTGAAGCTTTCTTT,CASSYKPGTLEAFF
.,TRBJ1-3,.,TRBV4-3,TGCGCCAGCAGCCAAGATTTCGGGGTCCCTGGAAACACCATATATTTT,CASSQDFGVPGNTIYF
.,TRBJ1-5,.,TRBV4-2,TGTGCCAGCAGCCAAGATCGCAGACCGGGGGGCAATCAGCCCCAGCATTTT,CASSQDRRPGGNQPQHF
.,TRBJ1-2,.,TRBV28,TGTGCCAGCAAAGGATCAGGGAACTATGGCTACACCTTC,CASKGSGNYGYTF
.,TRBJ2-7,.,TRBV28,TGTGCCAGCAGCGGAGGGGGGGCATCCTACGAGCAGTACTTC,CASSGGGASYEQYF
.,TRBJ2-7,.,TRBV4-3,TGCGCCACCAAACGGAATCGGGCCGAGAAACCCTACGAGCAGTACTTC,CATKRNRAEKPYEQYF
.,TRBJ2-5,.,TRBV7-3,TGTGCCAGCAGCTTAGACACACGGGAGACCCAGTACTTC,CASSLDTRETQYF
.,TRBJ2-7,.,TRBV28,TGTGCCAGCAGTCGTATAAGGGGACCCTACGAGCAGTACTTC,CASSRIRGPYEQYF
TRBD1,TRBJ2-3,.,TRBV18,TGTGCCAGCTCACCCCTGGGGACAGGGTTGTCAGATACGCAGTATTTT,CASSPLGTGLSDTQYF
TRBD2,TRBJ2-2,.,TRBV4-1,TGCGCCAGCAGCCAAGACGGTAGCGGGTTAACCGGGGAGCTGTTTTTT,CASSQDGSGLTGELFF
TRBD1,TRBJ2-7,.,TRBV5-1,TGCGCCAGCAGCATGGACAGGGTCAACTCCTACGAGCAGTACTTC,CASSMDRVNSYEQYF
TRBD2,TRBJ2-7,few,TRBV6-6,TGTGCCATCGCTAGGCGGGAGGGTTACGAGCAGTACTTC,CAIARREGYEQYF
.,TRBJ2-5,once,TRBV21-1,TGTGCCAGCAGCTCCCCTTGCCTGAGAGAGACCCAGTACTTC,CASSSPCLRETQYF
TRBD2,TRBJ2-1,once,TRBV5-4,TGTGCCAGCAGCTTGCGACTAGCGGGAGTGAGCAATGAGCAGTTCTTC,CASSLRLAGVSNEQFF
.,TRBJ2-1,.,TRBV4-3,TGCGCCAGCAGCCAAGTCGGAAGCTCCTACAATGAGCAGTTCTTC,CASSQVGSSYNEQFF
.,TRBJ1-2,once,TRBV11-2,TGTGCCAGCAGCCCGACAGTTTTCTATGGCTACACCTTC,CASSPTVFYGYTF
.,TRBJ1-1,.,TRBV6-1,TGTGCCAGCAGTCCGGCCCTGAACACTGAAGCTTTCTTT,CASSPALNTEAFF